The clone carrying this T cell receptor (beta chain) was seen a handful of times. This record comes from a study of shared clonotypes between healthy human individuals. V dropped 2 bases and J dropped 3 bases, with 11 bases sitting between them. Germline V lookup: CDR1 LGHNA, CDR2 YNFKEQ. CDR3 length equals 14 residues. Produced via immunoSEQ multiplex PCR; TCRdb's table is partial and in-frame only. The table has 2,500,000 or so clones, under 95% seen once; the top ten hold roughly 0.39%. V gene TRBV4-2 combines with J gene TRBJ2-7, with D possibly matching TRBD1 (6 bases). This clonotype was sampled from a young man in good health. Some clones in this sample may be carry-over from other donors' samples. The sample consisted of naive CD4+ T cells from PBMCs. Documented subset: CD45RA+ positively selected. The CDR3 DNA sequence: TGTGCCAGCAGCCAAACGGACAGTTTCTACGAGCAGTACTTC. Residues: CASSQTDSFYEQYF.